This is a list of T cell receptor beta chains from one sample in a study of cytomegalovirus exposure and HLA in healthy donors. Only in-frame clones appear in the TCRdb table, and some are missing; sequencing was by immunoSEQ multiplex PCR. Of about 120,000 clones in the sample, 65% to 90% were seen once. Sequenced: PBMCs. The receptors shown here come from a woman aged 40 to 49 in good health and CMV-seronegative. The CDR3 runs from the conserved cysteine through the conserved F or W. Each record gives: J gene, V gene, clone size, D gene, CDR3 DNA, CDR3 protein. D genes are given only for firm matches. The size of a clone is reported for some rows only, either as once, few or many, or as a class for expanded clones.

>TRBJ2-2|TRBV18|.|TRBD2
TGTGCCAGCTCAGCCGGGACTACGACCTCTACCGGGGAGCTGTTTTTT
CASSAGTTTSTGELFF
>TRBJ1-2|TRBV6-1|few|TRBD1
TGTGCCAGCAGCGCTAAACAAATGGGACAGGAGACCTTC
CASSAKQMGQETF
>TRBJ2-1|TRBV5-1|.|TRBD1
TGCGCCAGCAGCTCTACAGGGGGCTCCTACAATGAGCAGTTCTTC
CASSSTGGSYNEQFF
>TRBJ2-5|TRBV9|.|TRBD1
TGTGCCAGCAGCGTAAGCCCGACAGGGAGAGGTGGAGAGACCCAGTACTTC
CASSVSPTGRGGETQYF
>TRBJ1-5|TRBV28|.|TRBD1
TGTGCCAGCAGCCCGCCGGGACAGGCTTGGGGTGGCAATCAGCCCCAGCATTTT
CASSPPGQAWGGNQPQHF
>TRBJ2-5|TRBV7-2|.|.
TGTGCCAGCAGCTTAAAACAGTTGAGAGAGACCCAGTACTTC
CASSLKQLRETQYF
>TRBJ1-1|TRBV13|few|.
TGTGCCAGCAGCGGGGGGGAGGGTACTGAAGCTTTCTTT
CASSGGEGTEAFF
>TRBJ2-7|TRBV19|.|.
TGTGCCAGTAGTAACCAACACGGGGGACCTTACGAGCAGTACTTC
CASSNQHGGPYEQYF
>TRBJ2-7|TRBV2|.|.
TGTGCCAGCAGTGCGTCCCTGGCAGGGTCCAACGAGCAGTACTTC
CASSASLAGSNEQYF
>TRBJ2-3|TRBV29-1|.|.
TGCAGCGCCCAAAGTTGGAGCGGTGATACGCAGTATTTT
CSAQSWSGDTQYF
>TRBJ2-5|TRBV7-3|.|.
TGTGCCAGCAGCTTAATAGGCGGACTTAGCGAGGCCCAGTACTTC
CASSLIGGLSEAQYF
>TRBJ2-7|TRBV5-6|once|.
TGTGCCAGCAGCTCAGACCAGGGTGGGCAGTACTTC
CASSSDQGGQYF
>TRBJ2-3|TRBV28|.|TRBD2
TGTGCCAGCAGTTTATTGGCAGCGGGAGGTTCCGGCACGCAGTATTTT
CASSLLAAGGSGTQYF
>TRBJ1-1|TRBV5-1|.|TRBD1
TGCGCCAGCAGCTTGAGAGGGACAGGGGCCCCCATGAACACTGAAGCTTTCTTT
CASSLRGTGAPMNTEAFF
>TRBJ2-7|TRBV6-1|.|TRBD1
TGTGCCAGCAGTGCTCCGGGACAGAAGAGCTCCTACGAGCAGTACTTC
CASSAPGQKSSYEQYF
>TRBJ2-5|TRBV28|.|.
TGTGCCAGCATTAACGGGGACATCGGAGAAGAGACCCAGTACTTC
CASINGDIGEETQYF
>TRBJ1-5|TRBV28|.|TRBD1
TGTGCCAGCAGCCCGGGACAGGGGAGCAATCAGCCCCAGCATTTT
CASSPGQGSNQPQHF
>TRBJ1-6|TRBV27|.|TRBD1
TGTGCCAGCACTCGGACAGGGCCCAATTCACCCCTCCACTTT
CASTRTGPNSPLHF
>TRBJ1-2|TRBV28|.|.
TGTGCCAGCAGTTTCCCCGCGGGCCGGGTCGAAGGCTACACCTTC
CASSFPAGRVEGYTF
>TRBJ2-2|TRBV7-3|.|TRBD2
TGTGCCAGCAGCTACCGACTAGCGGGAGGGCTGGGTAACACCGGGGAGCTGTTTTTT
CASSYRLAGGLGNTGELFF
>TRBJ1-6|TRBV19|.|.
TGTGCCAGTAGGGACAATTGGAATTCACCCCTCCACTTT
CASRDNWNSPLHF
>TRBJ1-4|TRBV11-2|.|.
TGTGCCAGCAGCCTAAGGGCGGGGGGCACGGCTAATGAAAAACTGTTTTTT
CASSLRAGGTANEKLFF
>TRBJ1-2|TRBV11-2|.|.
TGTGCCAGCAGCTTAGGCGGCACCAACTATGGCTACACCTTC
CASSLGGTNYGYTF
>TRBJ1-2|TRBV6-4|.|TRBD1
TGTGCCAGCAGAACCCGACAGGGGAATCACTATGGCTACACCTTC
CASRTRQGNHYGYTF
>TRBJ1-2|TRBV28|.|.
TGTGCCAGCAGTGTACTCGGCTATGGCTACACCTTC
CASSVLGYGYTF
>TRBJ1-1|TRBV10-3|.|.
TGTGCCATGGGGCCCACAATCACTGAAGCTTTCTTT
CAMGPTITEAFF
>TRBJ2-3|TRBV7-2|.|.
TGTGCCAGCAGCTTAGCGGGAGCTAGCACAGATACGCAGTATTTT
CASSLAGASTDTQYF
>TRBJ1-4|TRBV7-9|.|TRBD1
TGTGCCAGCAGCCCGTACACGACAGGGACCCCAACTAATGAAAAACTGTTTTTT
CASSPYTTGTPTNEKLFF
>TRBJ1-4|TRBV18|.|.
TGTGCCAGCTCACCACCGGCCCAGGGTGGCGAAAAACTGTTTTTT
CASSPPAQGGEKLFF
>TRBJ2-3|TRBV7-2|.|TRBD2
TGTGCCAGCAGCTTACAAGCGGGAGGTAGCACAGATACGCAGTATTTT
CASSLQAGGSTDTQYF
>TRBJ2-3|TRBV6-4|once|TRBD2
TGTGCCAGCAGTGACATGGCGGGGGGGCCGCCAGATACGCAGTATTTT
CASSDMAGGPPDTQYF
>TRBJ1-1|TRBV7-9|.|.
TGTGCCAGCAGCTCGGGACAAAACACTGAAGCTTTCTTT
CASSSGQNTEAFF
>TRBJ2-7|TRBV19|few|TRBD1
TGTGCCAGTAGTCGGACAGGGGGCGCCTACGAGCAGTACTTC
CASSRTGGAYEQYF
>TRBJ2-1|TRBV12-5|.|TRBD1
TGTGCTAGTGGTTTGGACAGGGGGGTTTTTCAGTTCTTC
CASGLDRGVFQFF
>TRBJ2-7|TRBV7-9|.|TRBD1
TGTGCCAGCAGCAGGGGACAGACATTCTACGAGCAGTACTTC
CASSRGQTFYEQYF
>TRBJ2-5|TRBV10-2|.|.
TGCGCCAGCAGTGAGTCCCAGTATAGCGGGACAGGGTTGAAGACCCAGTACTTC
CASSESQYSGTGLKTQYF
>TRBJ2-2|TRBV6-1|.|.
TGTGCCAGCAAAGCAACTGGCGGGGAGCTGTTTTTT
CASKATGGELFF
>TRBJ1-1|TRBV30|.|TRBD1
TGTGCCTGGACCAAGGACAGGGGGCTAAGGACTGAAGCTTTCTTT
CAWTKDRGLRTEAFF
>TRBJ2-2|TRBV5-1|.|TRBD1
TGCGCCAGCAGCTTGGCCACAGGGGGCGGCGGGGAGCTGTTTTTT
CASSLATGGGGELFF
>TRBJ2-7|TRBV7-9|.|TRBD1
TGTTCCAGCAGCTTAGACAGGGCCGCCTACGAGCAGTACTTC
CSSSLDRAAYEQYF
>TRBJ2-3|TRBV4-2|once|TRBD2
TGTGCCAGCAGCCAGTCCCTCGGGAGGAACACAGATACGCAGTATTTT
CASSQSLGRNTDTQYF
>TRBJ2-3|TRBV6-1|.|.
TGTGCCAGCAGGACGGGGTGGGATACGCAGTATTTT
CASRTGWDTQYF
>TRBJ1-1|TRBV4-1|.|TRBD1
TGCGCCAGCAGTCCCTCCGGGGACAGCACCTCTGAAGCTTTCTTT
CASSPSGDSTSEAFF